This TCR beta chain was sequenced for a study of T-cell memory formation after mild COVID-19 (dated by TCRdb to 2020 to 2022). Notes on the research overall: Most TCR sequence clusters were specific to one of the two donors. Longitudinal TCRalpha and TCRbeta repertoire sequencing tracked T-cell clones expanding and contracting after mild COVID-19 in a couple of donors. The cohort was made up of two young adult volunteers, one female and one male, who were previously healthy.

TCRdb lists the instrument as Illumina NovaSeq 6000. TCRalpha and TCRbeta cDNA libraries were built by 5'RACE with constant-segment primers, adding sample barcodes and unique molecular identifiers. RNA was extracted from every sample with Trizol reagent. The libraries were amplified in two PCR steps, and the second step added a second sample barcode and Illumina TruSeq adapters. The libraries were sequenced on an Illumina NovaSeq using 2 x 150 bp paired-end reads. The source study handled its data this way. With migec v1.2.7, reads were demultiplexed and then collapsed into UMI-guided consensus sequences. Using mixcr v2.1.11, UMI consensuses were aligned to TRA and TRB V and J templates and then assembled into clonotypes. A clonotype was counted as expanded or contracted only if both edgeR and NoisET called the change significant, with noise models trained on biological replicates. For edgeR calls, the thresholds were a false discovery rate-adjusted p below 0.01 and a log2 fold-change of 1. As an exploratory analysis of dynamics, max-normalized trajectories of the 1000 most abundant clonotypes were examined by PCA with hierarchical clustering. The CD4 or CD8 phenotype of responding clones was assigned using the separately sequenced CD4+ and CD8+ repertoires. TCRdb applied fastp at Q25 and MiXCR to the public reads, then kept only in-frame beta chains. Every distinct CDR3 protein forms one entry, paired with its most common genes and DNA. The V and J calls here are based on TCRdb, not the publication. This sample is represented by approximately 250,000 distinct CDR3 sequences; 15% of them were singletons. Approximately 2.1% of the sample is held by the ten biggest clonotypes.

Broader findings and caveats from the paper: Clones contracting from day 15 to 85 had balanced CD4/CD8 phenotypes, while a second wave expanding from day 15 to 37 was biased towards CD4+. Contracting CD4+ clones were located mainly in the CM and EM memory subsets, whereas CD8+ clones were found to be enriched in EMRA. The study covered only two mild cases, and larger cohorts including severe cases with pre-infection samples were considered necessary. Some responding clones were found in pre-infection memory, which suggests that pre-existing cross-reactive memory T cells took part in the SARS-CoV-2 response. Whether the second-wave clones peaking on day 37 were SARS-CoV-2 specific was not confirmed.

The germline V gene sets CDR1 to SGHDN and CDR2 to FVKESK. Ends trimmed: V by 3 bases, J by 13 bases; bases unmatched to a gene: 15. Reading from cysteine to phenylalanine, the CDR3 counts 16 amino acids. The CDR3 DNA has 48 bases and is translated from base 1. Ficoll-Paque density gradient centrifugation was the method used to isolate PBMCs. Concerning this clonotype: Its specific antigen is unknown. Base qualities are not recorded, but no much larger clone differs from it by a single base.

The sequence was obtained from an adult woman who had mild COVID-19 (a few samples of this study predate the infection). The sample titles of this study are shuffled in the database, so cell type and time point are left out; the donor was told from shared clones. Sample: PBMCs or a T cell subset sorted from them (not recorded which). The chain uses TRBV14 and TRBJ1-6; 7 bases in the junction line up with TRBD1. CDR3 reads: CASSQSSGTALVPLHF. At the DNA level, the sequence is TGTGCCAGCAGCCAGAGCTCCGGGACAGCTCTCGTCCCCCTCCACTTT.